This T cell receptor (beta chain) comes out of a study of Tregs in tolerant kidney transplant recipients. Study results and limitations: This study did not directly address biological reproducibility. The small number of patients limits these findings pending further validation. Expanding Tregs on activated donor B cells appeared to best identify donor-specific TCRbeta clones.

Worth noting for this clone: Its target is unknown.

Repertoires were generated with immunoSEQ multiplex PCR, while TCRdb's copy carries only in-frame clones and drops some. In the table there are some 14,000 clones, roughly 92% of which are singletons. V was clipped by 3 bases and J by 3 bases; unmatched bases: 11. CDR1 is SGHRS, CDR2 YFSETQ, per germline. This CDR3 region has 17 residues. This chain uses TRBV5-1 with TRBJ2-1, with 8 bases that match TRBD2. Sequencing was performed on CD8+ T cells from blood. The TCR sequence derives from a human donor in good health. In DNA form, the CDR3 reads TGCGCCAGCAGCTCCGAGGGGGGCGGGAGGCTCTACAATGAGCAGTTCTTC. Its translation is CASSSEGGGRLYNEQFF.